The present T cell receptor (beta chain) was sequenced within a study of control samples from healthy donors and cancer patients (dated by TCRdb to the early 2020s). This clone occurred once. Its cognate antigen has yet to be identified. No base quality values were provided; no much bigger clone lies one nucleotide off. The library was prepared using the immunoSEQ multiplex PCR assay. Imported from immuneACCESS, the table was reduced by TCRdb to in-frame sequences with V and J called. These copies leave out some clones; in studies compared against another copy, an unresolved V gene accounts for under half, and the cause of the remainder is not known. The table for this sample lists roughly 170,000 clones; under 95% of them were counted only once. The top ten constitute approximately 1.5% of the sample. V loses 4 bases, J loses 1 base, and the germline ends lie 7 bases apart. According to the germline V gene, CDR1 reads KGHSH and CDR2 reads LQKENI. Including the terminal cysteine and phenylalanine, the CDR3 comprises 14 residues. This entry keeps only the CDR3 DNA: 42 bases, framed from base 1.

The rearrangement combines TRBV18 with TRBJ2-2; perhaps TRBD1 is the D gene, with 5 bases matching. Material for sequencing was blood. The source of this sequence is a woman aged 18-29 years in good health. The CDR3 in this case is CASSLTGNTGELFF. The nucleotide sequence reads TGTGCCAGCTCACTTACAGGGAACACCGGGGAGCTGTTTTTT.